The sequence of this TCR beta chain was determined in a study of blood T cell repertoires in COVID-19. Germline-derived CDR1 and CDR2 are SGHAT and FQNNGV. The CDR3 is made up of 11 amino acids. The V gene lost 5 bases and the J gene lost 5 bases, with 3 bases spanning the gap. Here immunoSEQ multiplex PCR was the method, and the copy in TCRdb shows in-frame clones only, minus some. Of some 57,000 clones listed, more than 90% are singletons. Sequencing was performed on peripheral blood. The receptor comes from a human donor in a cohort sampled during active COVID-19. This chain connects TRBV11-2 to TRBJ2-2; D gene unclear. The CDR3 region has the DNA TGTGCCAGCAGCGAGACCGGGGAGCTGTTTTTT. It specifies CASSETGELFF.